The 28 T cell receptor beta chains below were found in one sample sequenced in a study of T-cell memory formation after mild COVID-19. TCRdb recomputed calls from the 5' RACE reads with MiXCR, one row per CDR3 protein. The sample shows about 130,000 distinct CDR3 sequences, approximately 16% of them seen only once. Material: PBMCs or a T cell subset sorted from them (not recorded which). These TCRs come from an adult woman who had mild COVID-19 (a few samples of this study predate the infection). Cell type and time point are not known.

The CDR3, as DNA: TGTGCCAGCAGCCTGGACTTACGACAGAGCATAAGCACAGATACGCAGTATTTT. It translates to CASSLDLRQSISTDTQYF. This chain uses TRBV7-6 with TRBJ2-3; D may match TRBD1 or TRBD2 (5 bases each). Trimming stripped 5 bases from V and 0 bases from J, with 21 bases between. The CDR3 runs 18 residues. Germline CDR1 SGHVS, CDR2 FNYEAQ.

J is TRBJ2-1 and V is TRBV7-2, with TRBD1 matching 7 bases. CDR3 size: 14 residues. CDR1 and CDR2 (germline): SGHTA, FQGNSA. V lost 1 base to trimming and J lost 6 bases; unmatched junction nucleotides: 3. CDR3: CASSLGAGGNEQFF. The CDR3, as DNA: TGTGCCAGCAGCTTAGGGGCAGGGGGCAATGAGCAGTTCTTC.

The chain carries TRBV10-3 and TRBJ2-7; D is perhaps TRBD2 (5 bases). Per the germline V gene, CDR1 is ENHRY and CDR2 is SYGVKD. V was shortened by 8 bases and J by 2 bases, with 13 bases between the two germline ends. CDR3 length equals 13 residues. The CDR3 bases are TGTGCCATCCCGGTGCGGGTCACCTACGAGCAGTACTTC. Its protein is CAIPVRVTYEQYF.

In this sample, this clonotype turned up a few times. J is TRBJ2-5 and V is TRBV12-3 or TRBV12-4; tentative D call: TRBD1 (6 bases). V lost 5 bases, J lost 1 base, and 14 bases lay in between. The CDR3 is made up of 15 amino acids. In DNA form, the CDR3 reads TGTGCCAGCAGTCCCATCCTCAGGGGCCAAGAGACCCAGTACTTC. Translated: CASSPILRGQETQYF.

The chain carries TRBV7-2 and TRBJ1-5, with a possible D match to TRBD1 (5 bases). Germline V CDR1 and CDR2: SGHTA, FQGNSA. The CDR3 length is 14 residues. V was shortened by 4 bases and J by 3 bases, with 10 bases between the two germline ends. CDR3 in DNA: TGTGCCAGCAGCTCTCTCGGGGCCAATCAGCCCCAGCATTTT. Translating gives CASSSLGANQPQHF.

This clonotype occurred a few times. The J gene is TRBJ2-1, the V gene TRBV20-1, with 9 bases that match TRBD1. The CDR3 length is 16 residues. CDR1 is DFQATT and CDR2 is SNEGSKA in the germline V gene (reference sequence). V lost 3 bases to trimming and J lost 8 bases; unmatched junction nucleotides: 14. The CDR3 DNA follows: TGCAGTGCTAGTAGGGCCGGACAGGGGTTTAGAGATGAGCAGTTCTTC. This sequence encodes CSASRAGQGFRDEQFF.

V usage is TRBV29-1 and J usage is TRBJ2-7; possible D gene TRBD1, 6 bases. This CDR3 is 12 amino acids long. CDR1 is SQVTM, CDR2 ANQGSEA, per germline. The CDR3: CSVKQGSYEQYF. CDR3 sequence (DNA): TGCAGTGTCAAACAGGGTTCCTACGAGCAGTACTTC.

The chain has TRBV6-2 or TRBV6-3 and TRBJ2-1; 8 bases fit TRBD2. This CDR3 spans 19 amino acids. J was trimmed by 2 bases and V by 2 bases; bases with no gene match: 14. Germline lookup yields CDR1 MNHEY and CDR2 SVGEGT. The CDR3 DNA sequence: TGTGCCAGCAGTTACCCCAACCTGGGGCGGGGGGACCCCTACAATGAGCAGTTCTTC. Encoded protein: CASSYPNLGRGDPYNEQFF.

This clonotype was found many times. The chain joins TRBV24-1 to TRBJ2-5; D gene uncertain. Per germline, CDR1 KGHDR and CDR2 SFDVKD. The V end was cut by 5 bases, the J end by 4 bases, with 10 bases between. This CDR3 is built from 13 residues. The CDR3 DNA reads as TGTGCCACCAGTGGTCCAGCGACAGAGACCCAGTACTTC. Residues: CATSGPATETQYF.

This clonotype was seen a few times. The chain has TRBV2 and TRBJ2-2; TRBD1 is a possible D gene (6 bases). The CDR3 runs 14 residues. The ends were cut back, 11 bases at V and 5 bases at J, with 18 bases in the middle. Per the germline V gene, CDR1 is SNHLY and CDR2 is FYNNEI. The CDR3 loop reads CAGNEGVETGELFF. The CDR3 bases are TGTGCCGGGAACGAGGGGGTGGAGACCGGGGAGCTGTTTTTT.

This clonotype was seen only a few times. In DNA, the CDR3 is TGTGCCAGCAGTTATAGCGGGAGGATGGAGACCCAGTACTTC. Its protein is CASSYSGRMETQYF. V is TRBV12-3 or TRBV12-4 and J is TRBJ2-5; 10 bases are a match to TRBD2. The CDR3 length is 14 residues. Trimming cost V 4 bases and J 5 bases; bases outside gene matches: 4.

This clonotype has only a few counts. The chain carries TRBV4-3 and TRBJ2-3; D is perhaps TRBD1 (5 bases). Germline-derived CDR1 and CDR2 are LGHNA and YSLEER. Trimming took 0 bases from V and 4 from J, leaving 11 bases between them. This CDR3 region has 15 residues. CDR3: CASSQDGRQSDTQYF. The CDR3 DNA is TGCGCCAGCAGCCAAGATGGGCGACAGTCAGATACGCAGTATTTT.

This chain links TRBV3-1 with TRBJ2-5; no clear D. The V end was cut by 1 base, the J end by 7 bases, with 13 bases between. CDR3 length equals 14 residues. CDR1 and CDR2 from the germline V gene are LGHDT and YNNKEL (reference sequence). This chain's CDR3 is CASSQGWLAGTQYF. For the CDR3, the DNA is TGTGCCAGCAGCCAAGGTTGGCTTGCCGGGACCCAGTACTTC.

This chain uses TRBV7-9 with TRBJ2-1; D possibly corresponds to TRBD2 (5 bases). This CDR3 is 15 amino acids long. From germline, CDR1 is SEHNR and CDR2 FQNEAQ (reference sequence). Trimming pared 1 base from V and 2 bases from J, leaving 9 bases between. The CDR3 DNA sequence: TGTGCCAGCAGCTTAGGGGGAGTAGCCTACAATGAGCAGTTCTTC. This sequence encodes CASSLGGVAYNEQFF.

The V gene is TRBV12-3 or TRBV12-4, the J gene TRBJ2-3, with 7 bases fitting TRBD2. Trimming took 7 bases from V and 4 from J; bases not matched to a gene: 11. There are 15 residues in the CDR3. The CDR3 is CASTAWGGGPDTQYF. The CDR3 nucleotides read TGTGCCAGCACCGCCTGGGGGGGAGGGCCAGATACGCAGTATTTT.

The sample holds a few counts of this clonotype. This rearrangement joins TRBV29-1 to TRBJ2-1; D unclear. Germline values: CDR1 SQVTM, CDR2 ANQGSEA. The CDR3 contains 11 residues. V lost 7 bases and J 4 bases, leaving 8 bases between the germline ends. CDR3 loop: CSGSRYNEQFF. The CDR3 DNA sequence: TGCAGCGGGAGCCGATACAATGAGCAGTTCTTC.

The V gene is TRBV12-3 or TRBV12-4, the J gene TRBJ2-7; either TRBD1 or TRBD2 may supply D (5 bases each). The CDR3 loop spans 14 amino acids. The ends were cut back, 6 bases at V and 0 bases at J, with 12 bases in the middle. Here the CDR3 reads CASRPGRSSYEQYF. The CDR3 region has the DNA TGTGCCAGCAGGCCGGGACGTAGCTCCTACGAGCAGTACTTC.

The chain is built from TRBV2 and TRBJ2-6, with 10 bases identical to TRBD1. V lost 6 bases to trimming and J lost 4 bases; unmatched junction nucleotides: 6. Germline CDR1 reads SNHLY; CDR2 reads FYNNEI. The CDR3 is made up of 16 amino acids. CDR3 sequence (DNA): TGTGCCAGCAGCCGGGACAGGGGAGCAGGGGCCAACGTCCTGACTTTC. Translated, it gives CASSRDRGAGANVLTF.

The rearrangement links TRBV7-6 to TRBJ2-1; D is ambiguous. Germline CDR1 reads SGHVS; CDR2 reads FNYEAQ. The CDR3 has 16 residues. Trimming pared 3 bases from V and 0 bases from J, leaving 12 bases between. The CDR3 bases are TGTGCCAGCAGCTTTAGCCCGGCGAGCTCCTACAATGAGCAGTTCTTC. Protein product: CASSFSPASSYNEQFF.

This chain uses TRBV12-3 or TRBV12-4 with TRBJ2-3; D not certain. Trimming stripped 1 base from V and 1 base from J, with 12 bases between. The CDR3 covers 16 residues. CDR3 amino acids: CASSLGRSSRTDTQYF. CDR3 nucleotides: TGTGCCAGCAGTTTAGGAAGGAGCAGCCGCACAGATACGCAGTATTTT.

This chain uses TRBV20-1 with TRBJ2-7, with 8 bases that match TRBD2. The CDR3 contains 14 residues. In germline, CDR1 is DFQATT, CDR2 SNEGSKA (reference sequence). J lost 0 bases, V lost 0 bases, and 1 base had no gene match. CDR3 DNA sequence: TGCAGTGCTAGAGATACTAGCGGCTCCTACGAGCAGTACTTC. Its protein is CSARDTSGSYEQYF.

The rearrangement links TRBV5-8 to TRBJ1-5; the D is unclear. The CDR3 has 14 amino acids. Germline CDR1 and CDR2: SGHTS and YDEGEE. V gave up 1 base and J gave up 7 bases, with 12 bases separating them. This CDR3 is CASSLKGSLQPQHF. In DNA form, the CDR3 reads TGTGCCAGCAGCTTGAAAGGCTCCTTACAGCCCCAGCATTTT.

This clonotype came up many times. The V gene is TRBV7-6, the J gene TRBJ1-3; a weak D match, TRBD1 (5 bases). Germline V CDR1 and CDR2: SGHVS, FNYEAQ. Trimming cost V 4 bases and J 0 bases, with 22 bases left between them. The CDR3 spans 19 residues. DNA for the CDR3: TGTGCCAGCAGCTCCCGAGGGGCCGATCCCGGGAGCTCTGGAAACACCATATATTTT. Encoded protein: CASSSRGADPGSSGNTIYF.

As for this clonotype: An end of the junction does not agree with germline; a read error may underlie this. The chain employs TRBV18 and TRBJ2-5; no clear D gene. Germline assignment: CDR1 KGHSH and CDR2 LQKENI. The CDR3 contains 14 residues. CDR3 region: CASSPASYQENQYF. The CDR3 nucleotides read TGTGCCAGCTCACCAGCCTCTTATCAAGAGAACCAGTACTTC.

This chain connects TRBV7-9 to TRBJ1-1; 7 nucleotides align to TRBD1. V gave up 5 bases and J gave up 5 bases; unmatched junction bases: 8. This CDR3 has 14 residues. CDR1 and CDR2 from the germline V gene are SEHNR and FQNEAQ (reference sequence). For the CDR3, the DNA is TGTGCCAGCAGCGTCACACAGGGGAGAACTGAAGCTTTCTTT. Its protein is CASSVTQGRTEAFF.

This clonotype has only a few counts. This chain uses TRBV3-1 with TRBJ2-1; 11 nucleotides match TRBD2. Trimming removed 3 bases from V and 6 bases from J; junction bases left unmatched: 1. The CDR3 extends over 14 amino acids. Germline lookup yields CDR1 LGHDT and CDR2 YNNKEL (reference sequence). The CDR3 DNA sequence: TGTGCCAGCAGCCAGGGACTAGCGGCCAATGAGCAGTTCTTC. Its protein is CASSQGLAANEQFF.

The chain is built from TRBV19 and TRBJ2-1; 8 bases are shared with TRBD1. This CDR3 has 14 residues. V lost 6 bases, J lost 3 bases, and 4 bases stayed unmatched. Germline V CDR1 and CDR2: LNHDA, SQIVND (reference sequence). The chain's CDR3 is CASRPGTGYNEQFF. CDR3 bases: TGTGCCAGTAGACCCGGGACAGGCTACAATGAGCAGTTCTTC.

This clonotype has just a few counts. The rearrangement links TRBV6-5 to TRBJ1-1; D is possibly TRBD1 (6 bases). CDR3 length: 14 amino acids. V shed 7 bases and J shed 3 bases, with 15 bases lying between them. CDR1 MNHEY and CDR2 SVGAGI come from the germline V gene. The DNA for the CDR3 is TGTGCCAGCATAGGGGGTCGAGGGTACACTGAAGCTTTCTTT. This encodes CASIGGRGYTEAFF.